Below, 28 T cell receptor beta chains from the same sample are listed, as sequenced in a study of blood T cell repertoires in COVID-19. Clones were read by immunoSEQ multiplex PCR, and TCRdb kept only the in-frame ones, dropping some. The data show around 370,000 clones, with around 91% seen just once and less than 3.5% held by the top ten. Sequences were obtained from peripheral blood. Receptors originate from a woman aged 18-29 years who had recovered from COVID-19.

CDR3: CASNPGLAGVGPGNEQFF. For the CDR3, the DNA is TGTGCCAGCAACCCGGGACTAGCGGGAGTGGGGCCGGGGAATGAGCAGTTCTTC. The chain employs TRBV6-4 and TRBJ2-1, with 14 bases that match TRBD2. Germline V gives CDR1 MRHNA, CDR2 SNTAGT. With 7 bases clipped from V and 7 bases from J, the junction kept 15 bases outside the gene matches. The CDR3 sequence is 18 residues long.

The chain recombines TRBV7-9 with TRBJ1-2; 7 positions match TRBD1. V trimming: 8 bases; J trimming: 4 bases; junction bases outside the gene matches: 22. CDR1 SEHNR and CDR2 FQNEAQ come from the germline V gene (reference sequence). CDR3 length equals 18 residues. In DNA, the CDR3 is TGTGCCAGCCCAAGGGGGGAGAGGGACGACAGGGATTTCTATGGCTACACCTTC. As protein: CASPRGERDDRDFYGYTF.

This chain uses TRBV27 with TRBJ2-7, with D possibly TRBD2 on 7 matching bases. From germline, CDR1 is MNHEY and CDR2 SMNVEV (reference sequence). The V gene lost 5 bases and the J gene lost 1 base, with 12 bases spanning the gap. CDR3 length: 14 residues. The CDR3 bases are TGTGCCAGCAGTAGGGGGGGGTGGTCCTACGAGCAGTACGTC. This encodes CASSRGGWSYEQYV.

The J gene is TRBJ1-1, the V gene TRBV11-3, with 10 bases aligning to TRBD1. The CDR3 loop spans 16 amino acids. Trimming removed 5 bases from V and 11 bases from J; junction bases left unmatched: 17. The V gene's germline CDR1 is SGHNT and CDR2 YENEEA. Here the CDR3 reads CASSRSPGQGSNRAFF. CDR3 coding DNA: TGTGCCAGCAGCCGTAGCCCGGGACAGGGGTCGAATCGGGCTTTCTTT.

The rearrangement joins TRBV19 to TRBJ1-2; 9 nucleotides agree with TRBD1. Looked up from germline, CDR1 is LNHDA and CDR2 is SQIVND (reference sequence). The CDR3 sequence is 15 residues long. Trimming at V came to 5 bases and at J to 5 bases, leaving 9 bases not matched to a gene. The CDR3 sequence: CASSDRDRALYGYTF. The CDR3 DNA follows: TGTGCCAGTAGTGATAGGGACAGGGCTTTATATGGCTACACCTTC. The whole variable domain, remainder taken from reference TRBV19 and TRBJ1-2, is DGGITQSPKYLFRKEGQNVTLSCEQNLNHDAMYWYRQDPGQGLRLIYYSQIVNDFQKGDIAEGYSVSREKKESFPLTVTSAQKNPTAFYLCASSDRDRALYGYTFGSGTRLTVV.

The chain carries TRBV29-1 and TRBJ2-1; 7 bases are a match to TRBD1. Germline CDR1 SQVTM, CDR2 ANQGSEA. The CDR3 contains 14 residues. Trimming at V came to 3 bases and at J to 1 base, leaving 3 bases not matched to a gene. CDR3 protein: CSVDRGISYNEQFF. The CDR3 nucleotides are TGCAGCGTTGACAGGGGGATTTCCTACAATGAGCAGTTCTTC.

The chain recombines TRBV6-2 or TRBV6-3 with TRBJ1-5; D may be TRBD1 (5 bases). Germline CDR1 reads MNHEY; CDR2 reads SVGEGT. Deletions cut 6 bases from V and 6 bases from J, with 15 bases between. The CDR3 has 14 amino acids. The CDR3 sequence is CASSQRQGGQPQHF. Written as DNA, the CDR3 is TGTGCCAGCAGCCAACGGCAGGGAGGTCAGCCCCAGCATTTT.

The chain joins TRBV18 to TRBJ2-5, with 7 bases lining up with TRBD1. V trimming: 4 bases; J trimming: 5 bases; junction bases outside the gene matches: 10. Germline V gene sequence: CDR1 KGHSH, CDR2 LQKENI. The CDR3 has 15 amino acids. In DNA form, the CDR3 reads TGTGCCAGCTCACTGGATACAGGGGAATTGGAGACCCAGTACTTC. It codes for CASSLDTGELETQYF.

The V call is TRBV27, the J call TRBJ2-1; 15 bases agree with TRBD2. Germline-derived CDR1 and CDR2 are MNHEY and SMNVEV (reference sequence). Trimming removed 8 bases from V and 4 bases from J; junction bases left unmatched: 15. This CDR3 has 19 amino acids. The CDR3 region is CASGSGTSGRSGLYNEQFF. Written as DNA, the CDR3 is TGTGCCAGCGGTTCTGGGACTAGCGGGAGGAGCGGGTTATACAATGAGCAGTTCTTC.

The chain links TRBV28 to TRBJ2-3; D unclear. V lost 2 bases to trimming and J lost 2 bases, with 11 bases between them. Germline lookup yields CDR1 MDHEN and CDR2 SYDVKM. This CDR3 is 15 amino acids long. The chain's CDR3 is CASSLIPSFTDTQYF. The CDR3 DNA follows: TGTGCCAGCAGTTTAATTCCGAGCTTCACAGATACGCAGTATTTT.

The chain couples TRBV9 to TRBJ2-1; D perhaps matches TRBD1 (6 bases). V dropped 1 base and J dropped 7 bases, with 12 bases sitting between them. Germline loops: CDR1 SGDLS, CDR2 YYNGEE. The CDR3 has 14 residues. CDR3 nucleotides: TGTGCCAGCAGCGTACGACAGGTCCGGAATGAGCAGTTCTTC. It specifies CASSVRQVRNEQFF.

This clone was recorded only once. This chain links TRBV21-1 with TRBJ1-2; the D segment call TRBD1 is taken from the table without a DNA check. TRBV21-1 is a documented pseudogene. The CDR3 length is 13 residues. For the CDR3, the DNA is TGTGCCAGCAGCCCAACAGGGGTGGATGGCTACACCTTC. Translation: CASSPTGVDGYTF.

The chain couples TRBV9 to TRBJ2-2; D is ambiguous. The CDR3 runs to 14 residues. The V end was cut by 0 bases, the J end by 2 bases, with 5 bases between. From germline, CDR1 is SGDLS and CDR2 YYNGEE. CDR3 residues: CASSVELNTGELFF. CDR3 coding DNA: TGTGCCAGCAGCGTAGAACTAAACACCGGGGAGCTGTTTTTT.

The chain joins TRBV11-2 to TRBJ2-7; 13 bases fit TRBD2. This CDR3 has 14 residues. Trimming cost V 11 bases and J 1 base; bases outside gene matches: 5. Germline V gene data show CDR1 as SGHAT and CDR2 as FQNNGV. The CDR3 DNA reads TGTGCCTCCCAGGGACTAGCGGGATCCTACGAGCAGTACGTC. Protein sequence: CASQGLAGSYEQYV.

J is TRBJ2-5 and V is TRBV3-1 (or the pseudogene TRBV3-2), with TRBD1 matching over 9 bases. The CDR3 runs 15 residues. J gave up 4 bases and V 1 base, and 4 bases lay outside the gene matches. CDR1 is LGHDT and CDR2 is YNNKEL in the germline V gene (reference sequence). The CDR3 DNA reads as TGTGCCAGCAGCCAAGGGACAGGGGTCGGAGAGACCCAGTACTTC. Translating it yields CASSQGTGVGETQYF.

V is TRBV6-4 and J is TRBJ1-1; 8 positions agree with TRBD1. CDR3 size: 15 residues. V lost 3 bases to trimming and J lost 3 bases; unmatched junction nucleotides: 6. Germline V lookup: CDR1 MRHNA, CDR2 SNTAGT. The CDR3 coding sequence is TGTGCCAGCAGTGAGTCTACAGGGGGACACACTGAAGCTTTCTTT. It translates to CASSESTGGHTEAFF.

This clone came up once. This chain connects TRBV7-9 to TRBJ1-1; D ambiguous. Trimming shortened V by 5 bases and J by 0 bases, and 16 bases separated the two germline ends. The CDR3 spans 16 residues. The V gene's germline CDR1 is SEHNR and CDR2 FQNEAQ (reference sequence). As DNA, the CDR3 is TGTGCCAGCAGCCTCAACCGAGAAACCATGAACACTGAAGCTTTCTTT. This encodes CASSLNRETMNTEAFF.

This chain links TRBV2 with TRBJ2-7; a possible D gene is TRBD2 (6 bases). From germline, CDR1 is SNHLY and CDR2 FYNNEI. Trimming removed 5 bases from V and 4 bases from J, with 9 bases in between. This CDR3 has 12 amino acids. CDR3 in DNA: TGTGCCAGCAGTTCCGGGAGTTACGAGCAGTACGTC. It translates to CASSSGSYEQYV.

The J gene is TRBJ1-1, the V gene TRBV6-5; no firm D call. The CDR3 length is 13 residues. From germline, CDR1 is MNHEY and CDR2 SVGAGI. V was pared by 8 bases and J by 0 bases, with 10 bases between. CDR3 DNA sequence: TGTGCCAGCGGAGGTACCTTGAACACTGAAGCTTTCTTT. This gives the protein CASGGTLNTEAFF.

The genes are TRBV6-4 and TRBJ1-2; D ambiguous. Germline CDR1 reads MRHNA; CDR2 reads SNTAGT. The CDR3 covers 13 residues. Trimming pared 2 bases from V and 4 bases from J, leaving 8 bases between. In nucleotides, the CDR3 is TGTGCCAGCAGTGACGGCGGCCGCTATGGCTACACCTTC. This encodes CASSDGGRYGYTF.

This rearrangement joins TRBV24-1 to TRBJ1-2; 11 bases are shared with TRBD1. This CDR3 has 14 amino acids. Trimming at V came to 7 bases and at J to 3 bases, leaving 3 bases not matched to a gene. Looked up from germline, CDR1 is KGHDR and CDR2 is SFDVKD. The CDR3 DNA follows: TGTGCCACCAGACCGGGACAGGGGGACTATGGCTACACCTTC. Protein product: CATRPGQGDYGYTF.

The CDR3 is CASSFTSGNTGELFF. The DNA of the CDR3 is TGTGCCAGCAGCTTTACTAGCGGGAACACCGGGGAGCTGTTTTTT. The V gene is TRBV5-4, the J gene TRBJ2-2; TRBD2 aligns across 8 bases. CDR3 length: 15 amino acids. The junction had 1 base not matched to a gene; V was cut back by 2 bases and J by 1 base. Germline V gene lookup returns CDR1 SGHNT and CDR2 YYREEE (reference sequence).

This clone was found once. The chain uses TRBV12-5 and TRBJ2-7, with TRBD2 as a possible D gene (5 bases). This CDR3 has 15 residues. V lost 2 bases and J 0 bases, leaving 11 bases between the germline ends. Germline-derived CDR1 and CDR2 are LGHNT and FRNRAP. The CDR3 DNA follows: TGTGCTAGTGGTTTGACAGCGGCGAGCTCCTACGAGCAGTACGTC. Residues: CASGLTAASSYEQYV.

V gene TRBV5-1 combines with J gene TRBJ2-1, with D possibly being TRBD1 (6 bases). CDR3 length: 15 amino acids. Per germline, CDR1 SGHRS and CDR2 YFSETQ. V was clipped by 4 bases and J by 13 bases, with 24 bases between them. The CDR3 DNA reads TGCGCCAGCAGCCTAGAGGACAGTATTGATCAAATACAGTTCTTC. Encoded protein: CASSLEDSIDQIQFF.

This clone showed up just a few times. The rearrangement links TRBV13 to TRBJ2-1; no clear D. This CDR3 comprises 14 residues. V was cut by 4 bases and J by 6 bases, with 13 bases left in between. The germline V gene has CDR1 PRHDT and CDR2 FYEKMQ (reference sequence). CDR3 loop: CASSSYWPSNEQFF. CDR3 DNA sequence: TGTGCCAGCAGCTCTTACTGGCCTAGCAATGAGCAGTTCTTC.

CDR3 protein: CASNTGMDAPFSDTQYF. In DNA form, the CDR3 reads TGTGCCAGCAACACAGGGATGGACGCCCCTTTCTCAGATACGCAGTATTTT. The rearrangement joins TRBV5-6 to TRBJ2-3, with D possibly being TRBD1 (6 bases). The CDR3 spans 17 residues. CDR1 is SGHDT, CDR2 YYEEEE, per germline. V lost 6 bases and J lost 4, with 24 bases in between.

The rearrangement links TRBV7-9 to TRBJ2-7; 9 nucleotides match TRBD2. The J segment lost 2 bases and the V segment lost 1 base, leaving 6 bases of the junction unmatched. Germline CDR1 reads SEHNR; CDR2 reads FQNEAQ (reference sequence). The CDR3 is 16 amino acids. The CDR3 reads CASSLGWLAGTYEQYV. The CDR3 region has the DNA TGTGCCAGCAGCTTAGGGTGGCTAGCGGGGACCTACGAGCAGTACGTC.

This clone was seen a single time. This chain uses TRBV2 with TRBJ2-7, with 11 bases aligning to TRBD2. V was pared by 6 bases and J by 3 bases, with 7 bases of the junction left unmatched. The CDR3 runs 15 residues. Germline V gene sequence: CDR1 SNHLY, CDR2 FYNNEI. The CDR3 is CASSEVGTSGYEQYV. The CDR3 DNA reads as TGTGCCAGCAGCGAGGTAGGGACTAGCGGCTACGAGCAGTACGTC.